This T cell receptor beta chain was sequenced for a study of blood T cell repertoires in COVID-19. At the level of the study: The study drew acute and convalescent COVID-19 samples from the United States, Italy and Spain.

Germline V gene data show CDR1 as SGHDT and CDR2 as YYEEEE. V lost 1 base, J lost 1 base, and 11 bases stayed unmatched. The CDR3 consists of 18 residues. TCRdb's copy holds only in-frame clones and misses some; the assay was immunoSEQ multiplex PCR. The top ten hold 6.9% of the sample, which has 200,000 or so clones, 70% to 85% seen once. The chain employs TRBV5-6 and TRBJ2-3, with 8 bases aligning to TRBD2. Material for sequencing was peripheral blood. This sequence was found in a human donor with acute or convalescent COVID-19. The donor label of this sample is uncertain. DNA of the CDR3: TGTGCCAGCAGCTTGCTGGCGGGAGGCGGTAAGGGCACAGATACGCAGTATTTT. The encoded protein is CASSLLAGGGKGTDTQYF. The variable domain in full, with the rest retrieved from reference TRBV5-6 and TRBJ2-3, is DAGVTQSPTHLIKTRGQQVTLRCSPKSGHDTVSWYQQALGQGPQFIFQYYEEEERQRGNFPDRFSGHQFPNYSSELNVNALLLGDSALYLCASSLLAGGGKGTDTQYFGPGTRLTVL.